The rows below give T cell receptor beta chains drawn from one sample of a study of T cell responses to AZD1222 COVID-19 vaccine. Profiling relied on immunoSEQ multiplex PCR, and the TCRdb table lists in-frame clones only, not all of them. The sample has about 110,000 clones, about nine tenths seen once. Source: peripheral blood, taken on day 0 of AZD1222 vaccination. These receptors came from an adult in good health. CDR3s include the opening cysteine and the closing phenylalanine or tryptophan. D genes are given only for firm matches. Expanded clones get a size class; other rows say once, few or many, or leave the size out.

j_call v_call cdr3_length clone_size d_call cdr3_aa cdr3_nt
TRBJ2-7 TRBV7-2 17 NA NA CASSLGSGAQRYYEQYF TGTGCCAGCAGCTTAGGGTCGGGCGCCCAGCGCTACTACGAGCAGTACTTC
TRBJ2-5 TRBV30 17 NA TRBD2 CAWSNPGLAGGSETQYF TGTGCCTGGAGTAACCCGGGACTAGCGGGGGGGTCAGAGACCCAGTACTTC
TRBJ2-5 TRBV18 15 NA NA CASSPSTGGQETQYF TGTGCCAGCTCGCCGTCGACAGGAGGGCAAGAGACCCAGTACTTC
TRBJ2-7 TRBV24-1 16 NA TRBD1 CATSDPNRTGRYEQYF TGTGCCACCAGTGATCCGAACAGGACAGGGCGGTACGAGCAGTACTTC
TRBJ2-5 TRBV14 21 NA NA CASSQDLRSGTLHAQQETQYF TGTGCCAGCAGCCAAGATTTGAGGTCCGGGACTCTCCACGCCCAACAAGAGACCCAGTACTTC
TRBJ2-3 TRBV15 16 NA NA CATQMGGGSSTDTQYF TGTGCCACCCAGATGGGGGGTGGATCGAGCACAGATACGCAGTATTTT
TRBJ1-5 TRBV7-5 18 NA NA CVRSSGGVGHRSNQPQHF TGTGTCAGAAGCTCCGGCGGGGTCGGACACCGTAGCAATCAGCCCCAGCATTTT
TRBJ2-1 TRBV30 13 NA NA CAWREGSYNEQFF TGTGCCTGGAGGGAAGGATCCTACAATGAGCAGTTCTTC
TRBJ1-3 TRBV6-4 15 once NA CASSERVGSGNTIYF TGTGCCAGCAGTGAAAGGGTCGGCTCTGGAAACACCATATATTTT
TRBJ2-1 TRBV4-3 15 NA TRBD2 CASSLTSGGYNEQFF TGCGCCAGCAGCCTCACTAGCGGGGGCTACAATGAGCAGTTCTTC
TRBJ2-7 TRBV4-1 15 NA TRBD1 CASSQTGVTTYEQYF TGCGCCAGCAGCCAGACAGGGGTTACGACGTACGAGCAGTACTTC
TRBJ2-5 TRBV27 12 NA NA CASSLSGETQYF TGTGCCAGCAGTTTATCGGGAGAGACCCAGTACTTC
TRBJ2-3 TRBV18 16 NA NA CASRPGVGGSTDTQYF TGTGCCAGCCGACCTGGAGTGGGAGGTTCGACAGATACGCAGTATTTT
TRBJ2-3 TRBV6-2/TRBV6-3 15 many TRBD2 CASSSTGGVTDTQYF TGTGCCAGCAGTTCAACGGGAGGGGTCACAGATACGCAGTATTTT
TRBJ2-1 TRBV24-1 13 NA TRBD1 CATSDSDRDEQFF TGTGCCACCAGTGATTCTGACAGGGATGAGCAGTTCTTC
TRBJ1-6 TRBV30 13 NA TRBD1 CAWRVNQGGPLHF TGTGCCTGGAGGGTAAACCAGGGGGGGCCCCTCCACTTT
TRBJ2-4 TRBV7-2 17 NA NA CASSLGLNRGGGNIQYF TGTGCCAGCAGCTTAGGACTCAACAGGGGCGGAGGGAACATTCAGTACTTC
TRBJ1-6 TRBV19 14 medium-sized TRBD1 CASRWTGIPSPLHF TGTGCCAGTAGGTGGACAGGGATTCCTTCACCCCTCCACTTT
TRBJ2-1 TRBV5-6 14 NA NA CASSYSGFKNEQFF TGTGCCAGCAGCTATAGCGGATTTAAGAATGAGCAGTTCTTC
TRBJ2-7 TRBV6-6 14 NA TRBD1 CASTFGDRDYEQYF TGTGCCAGCACCTTCGGAGACAGGGACTACGAGCAGTACTTC
TRBJ1-1 TRBV4-2 16 NA TRBD1 CASSQLLRGANTEAFF TGTGCCAGCAGCCAGTTACTCAGGGGGGCGAACACTGAAGCTTTCTTT
TRBJ2-5 TRBV18 12 NA NA CASSPLQETQYF TGTGCCAGCTCACCACTTCAAGAGACCCAGTACTTC
TRBJ2-6 TRBV5-4 14 NA NA CASRRISGANVLTF TGTGCCTCACGCCGGATTTCGGGGGCCAACGTCCTGACTTTC
TRBJ2-3 TRBV3-1/TRBV3-2 15 NA NA CASSHRGESTDTQYF TGTGCCAGCAGCCACAGGGGCGAGAGCACAGATACGCAGTATTTT
TRBJ1-5 TRBV4-1 15 NA TRBD1 CASSQGGTALQPQHF TGCGCCAGCAGCCAGGGAGGGACAGCCCTACAGCCCCAGCATTTT
TRBJ1-5 TRBV25-1 11 NA NA CAPKADQPQHF TGTGCCCCCAAGGCGGACCAGCCCCAGCATTTT